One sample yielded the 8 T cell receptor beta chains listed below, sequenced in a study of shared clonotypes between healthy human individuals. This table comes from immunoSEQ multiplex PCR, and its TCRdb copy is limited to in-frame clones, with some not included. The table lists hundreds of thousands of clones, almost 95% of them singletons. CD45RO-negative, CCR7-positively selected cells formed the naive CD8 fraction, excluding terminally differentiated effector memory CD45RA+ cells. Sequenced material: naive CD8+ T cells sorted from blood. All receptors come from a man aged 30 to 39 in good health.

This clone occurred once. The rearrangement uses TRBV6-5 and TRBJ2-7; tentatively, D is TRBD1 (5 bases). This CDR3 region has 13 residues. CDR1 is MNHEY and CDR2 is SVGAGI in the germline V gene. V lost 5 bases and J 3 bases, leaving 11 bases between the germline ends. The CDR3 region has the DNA TGTGCCAGCAGTGATGGACACCTCTACGAGCAGTACTTC. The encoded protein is CASSDGHLYEQYF.

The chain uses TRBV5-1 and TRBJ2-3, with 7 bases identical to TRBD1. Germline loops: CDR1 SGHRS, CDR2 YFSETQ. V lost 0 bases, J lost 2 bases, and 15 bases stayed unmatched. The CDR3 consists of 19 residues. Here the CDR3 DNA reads TGCGCCAGCAGCTTGGTTTGGTCTAAAACAGGGGTCCACACAGATACGCAGTATTTT. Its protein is CASSLVWSKTGVHTDTQYF.

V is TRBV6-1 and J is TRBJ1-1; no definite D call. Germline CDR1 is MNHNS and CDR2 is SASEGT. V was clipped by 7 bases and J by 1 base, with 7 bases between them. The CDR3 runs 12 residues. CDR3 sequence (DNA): TGTGCCAGCACATGGGCGAACACTGAAGCTTTCTTT. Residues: CASTWANTEAFF.

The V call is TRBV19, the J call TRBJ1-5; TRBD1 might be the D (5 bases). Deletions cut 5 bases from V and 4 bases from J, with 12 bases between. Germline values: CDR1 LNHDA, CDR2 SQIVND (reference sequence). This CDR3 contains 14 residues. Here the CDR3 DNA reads TGTGCCAGTAGTGAGGGACCGATGAATCAGCCCCAGCATTTT. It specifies CASSEGPMNQPQHF.

This chain's CDR3 is CASSYSRGFGTEAFF. As DNA, the CDR3 is TGTGCCAGCAGTTACTCGAGAGGGTTTGGAACTGAAGCTTTCTTT. The chain is built from TRBV6-5 and TRBJ1-1; no firm D call. Trimming removed 0 bases from V and 5 bases from J, with 13 bases in between. From germline, CDR1 is MNHEY and CDR2 SVGAGI. The length of the CDR3 is 15 residues.

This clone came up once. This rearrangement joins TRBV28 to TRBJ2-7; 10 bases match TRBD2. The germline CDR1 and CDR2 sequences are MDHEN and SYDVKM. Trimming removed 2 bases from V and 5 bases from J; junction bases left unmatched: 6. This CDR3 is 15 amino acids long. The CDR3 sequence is CASSLGSSGRDEQYF. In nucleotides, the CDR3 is TGTGCCAGCAGTTTAGGTTCCAGCGGGAGGGACGAGCAGTACTTC. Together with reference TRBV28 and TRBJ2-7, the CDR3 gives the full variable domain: DVKVTQSSRYLVKRTGEKVFLECVQDMDHENMFWYRQDPGLGLRLIYFSYDVKMKEKGDIPEGYSVSREKKERFSLILESASTNQTSMYLCASSLGSSGRDEQYFGPGTRLTVT.

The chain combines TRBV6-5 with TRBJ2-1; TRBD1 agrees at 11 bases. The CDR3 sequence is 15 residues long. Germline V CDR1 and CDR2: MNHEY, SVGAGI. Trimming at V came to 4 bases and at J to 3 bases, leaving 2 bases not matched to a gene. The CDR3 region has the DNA TGTGCCAGCAGTTCGGGGACAGGGGGCTACAATGAGCAGTTCTTC. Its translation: CASSSGTGGYNEQFF.

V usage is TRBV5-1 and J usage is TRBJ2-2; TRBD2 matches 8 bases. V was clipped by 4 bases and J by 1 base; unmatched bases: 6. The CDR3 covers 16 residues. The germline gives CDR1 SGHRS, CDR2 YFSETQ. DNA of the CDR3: TGCGCCAGCAGCCCGGGGGGGACACTGAACACCGGGGAGCTGTTTTTT. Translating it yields CASSPGGTLNTGELFF.